This is a list of T cell receptor beta chains from one sample in a study of blood T cell repertoires in COVID-19. Data came from immunoSEQ multiplex PCR; TCRdb stores just in-frame clones and leaves some out. The sample has 50,000 to 75,000 clones, 87% seen once. The sequenced sample was peripheral blood. These receptors all come from a man older than 75 in a cohort sampled during active COVID-19. Both conserved end residues are part of each CDR3. A D gene is named only where the DNA matches it firmly. Not all rows give a size; the values are once, few, many and, for expanded clones, a class.

cdr3_aa: CASSLVAAGPTNEKLFF
cdr3_nt: TGTGCCAGCAGCTTAGTGGCGGCGGGTCCAACTAATGAAAAACTGTTTTTT
v_call: TRBV7-6
j_call: TRBJ1-4
clone_size: .
d_call: .

cdr3_aa: CAIAGTSGGASTDTQYF
cdr3_nt: TGTGCCATTGCCGGGACTAGCGGGGGTGCTAGCACAGATACGCAGTATTTT
v_call: TRBV10-3
j_call: TRBJ2-3
clone_size: .
d_call: TRBD2

cdr3_aa: CASSVVVGQPGYTF
cdr3_nt: TGTGCCAGCAGCGTAGTCGTGGGGCAACCTGGCTACACCTTC
v_call: TRBV9
j_call: TRBJ1-2
clone_size: .
d_call: .

cdr3_aa: CASSMMGALGNEKLFF
cdr3_nt: TGTGCCAGTAGCATGATGGGGGCGCTTGGTAATGAAAAACTGTTTTTT
v_call: TRBV19
j_call: TRBJ1-4
clone_size: once
d_call: .

cdr3_aa: CASRTGELITIYF
cdr3_nt: TGTGCCAGTAGGACAGGGGAATTAATCACCATATATTTT
v_call: TRBV6-5
j_call: TRBJ1-3
clone_size: few
d_call: TRBD1

cdr3_aa: CASSLALTGGQETQYF
cdr3_nt: TGTGCCAGCAGCTTAGCCCTGACAGGGGGCCAAGAGACCCAGTACTTC
v_call: TRBV7-9
j_call: TRBJ2-5
clone_size: .
d_call: TRBD1

cdr3_aa: CASSFQSAGYTF
cdr3_nt: TGTGCCAGTAGTTTTCAGTCTGCTGGCTACACCTTC
v_call: TRBV19
j_call: TRBJ1-2
clone_size: .
d_call: .

cdr3_aa: CASSYSTGGNSPLHF
cdr3_nt: TGTGCCAGCAGTTACTCGACAGGGGGTAATTCACCCCTCCACTTT
v_call: TRBV6-5
j_call: TRBJ1-6
clone_size: .
d_call: TRBD1

cdr3_aa: CASSWGDYEQYF
cdr3_nt: TGTGCCAGCAGCTGGGGGGATTACGAGCAGTACTTC
v_call: TRBV5-6
j_call: TRBJ2-7
clone_size: .
d_call: .

cdr3_aa: CASSYLGTVNAEAFF
cdr3_nt: TGTGCCAGCAGCTATCTCGGGACAGTGAACGCTGAAGCTTTCTTT
v_call: TRBV7-2
j_call: TRBJ1-1
clone_size: .
d_call: TRBD1

cdr3_aa: CASSTQRGRVPHNEQFF
cdr3_nt: TGTGCCAGCAGTACACAAAGGGGGCGCGTCCCACACAATGAGCAGTTCTTC
v_call: TRBV7-9
j_call: TRBJ2-1
clone_size: .
d_call: TRBD1

cdr3_aa: CASSQGSGEGTIYF
cdr3_nt: TGTGCCAGCAGCCAAGGGTCAGGGGAAGGCACCATATATTTT
v_call: TRBV3-1/TRBV3-2
j_call: TRBJ1-3
clone_size: .
d_call: .

cdr3_aa: CASSPLFLDSGVQETQYF
cdr3_nt: TGTGCCAGCAGCCCACTTTTTTTGGATAGCGGCGTCCAAGAGACCCAGTACTTC
v_call: TRBV3-1/TRBV3-2
j_call: TRBJ2-5
clone_size: .
d_call: .

cdr3_aa: CASSLDRAETQYF
cdr3_nt: TGTGCCAGCAGCCTGGACAGGGCAGAGACCCAGTACTTC
v_call: TRBV9
j_call: TRBJ2-5
clone_size: once
d_call: TRBD1

cdr3_aa: CASSIVGDSPYDEQFF
cdr3_nt: TGTGCCAGTAGTATAGTAGGGGACAGCCCTTACGATGAGCAGTTCTTC
v_call: TRBV19
j_call: TRBJ2-1
clone_size: .
d_call: TRBD1

cdr3_aa: CSVPHPSGRDEQYF
cdr3_nt: TGCAGCGTTCCACACCCTAGCGGGAGGGACGAGCAGTACTTC
v_call: TRBV29-1
j_call: TRBJ2-7
clone_size: few
d_call: TRBD2

cdr3_aa: CASSQEPVANTEAFF
cdr3_nt: TGCGCCAGCAGCCAAGAGCCGGTTGCTAACACTGAAGCTTTCTTT
v_call: TRBV4-1
j_call: TRBJ1-1
clone_size: once
d_call: .

cdr3_aa: CASSLAELEGSYEQYF
cdr3_nt: TGTGCCAGCAGCTTGGCCGAACTAGAGGGCTCCTACGAGCAGTACTTC
v_call: TRBV5-4
j_call: TRBJ2-7
clone_size: few
d_call: .

cdr3_aa: CASTKQGTYEQYF
cdr3_nt: TGTGCCAGCACCAAACAGGGGACCTACGAGCAGTACTTC
v_call: TRBV6-5
j_call: TRBJ2-7
clone_size: .
d_call: TRBD1

cdr3_aa: CASSSGAENIQYF
cdr3_nt: TGTGCCAGCAGCTCTGGGGCGGAAAACATTCAGTACTTC
v_call: TRBV7-6
j_call: TRBJ2-4
clone_size: .
d_call: .

cdr3_aa: CASSLVQDRGLNTEAFF
cdr3_nt: TGTGCCAGCAGCTTGGTCCAGGACAGGGGTCTGAACACTGAAGCTTTCTTT
v_call: TRBV5-6
j_call: TRBJ1-1
clone_size: few
d_call: TRBD1

cdr3_aa: CASSLARERGGTYEQYF
cdr3_nt: TGTGCCAGCAGCTTAGCGCGTGAGCGGGGGGGCACCTACGAGCAGTACTTC
v_call: TRBV7-2
j_call: TRBJ2-7
clone_size: .
d_call: TRBD2

cdr3_aa: CSALPPGADTQYF
cdr3_nt: TGCAGCGCCCTACCCCCAGGGGCAGATACGCAGTATTTT
v_call: TRBV29-1
j_call: TRBJ2-3
clone_size: .
d_call: .

cdr3_aa: CASSYTGGYPNSPLHF
cdr3_nt: TGTGCCAGCAGTTATACAGGGGGTTACCCTAATTCACCCCTCCACTTT
v_call: TRBV6-5
j_call: TRBJ1-6
clone_size: .
d_call: TRBD1

cdr3_aa: CASSQDPQQGGFGYTF
cdr3_nt: TGCGCCAGCAGCCAAGATCCCCAACAGGGGGGTTTTGGCTACACCTTC
v_call: TRBV4-3
j_call: TRBJ1-2
clone_size: .
d_call: TRBD1

cdr3_aa: CASSRGDRSFYGYTF
cdr3_nt: TGTGCCAGCAGCCGCGGGGACAGGTCCTTCTATGGCTACACCTTC
v_call: TRBV5-4
j_call: TRBJ1-2
clone_size: .
d_call: TRBD1

cdr3_aa: CASSLTATEQPQHF
cdr3_nt: TGTGCCAGCAGCTTGACAGCCACGGAACAGCCCCAGCATTTT
v_call: TRBV5-5
j_call: TRBJ1-5
clone_size: few
d_call: .

cdr3_aa: CASSLAPGLVGNTIYF
cdr3_nt: TGTGCCAGCAGCTTGGCCCCAGGGTTGGTTGGAAACACCATATATTTT
v_call: TRBV5-6
j_call: TRBJ1-3
clone_size: few
d_call: .

cdr3_aa: CASSPGTGANEQFF
cdr3_nt: TGTGCCAGCAGCCCAGGGACAGGGGCCAATGAGCAGTTCTTC
v_call: TRBV7-3
j_call: TRBJ2-1
clone_size: once
d_call: TRBD1

cdr3_aa: CASSTQGQGQPQHF
cdr3_nt: TGTGCCAGCTCAACACAAGGACAGGGACAGCCCCAGCATTTT
v_call: TRBV18
j_call: TRBJ1-5
clone_size: .
d_call: TRBD1

cdr3_aa: CASSPGTMGTQYF
cdr3_nt: TGTGCCAGCAGCCCCGGGACTATGGGGACCCAGTACTTC
v_call: TRBV7-3
j_call: TRBJ2-5
clone_size: once
d_call: TRBD2

cdr3_aa: CASSVTGGGGSGNTIYF
cdr3_nt: TGTGCCAGCTCAGTCACAGGGGGCGGAGGATCTGGAAACACCATATATTTT
v_call: TRBV2
j_call: TRBJ1-3
clone_size: .
d_call: TRBD1

cdr3_aa: CAWSRGTNTEAFF
cdr3_nt: TGTGCCTGGTCCAGGGGGACGAACACTGAAGCTTTCTTT
v_call: TRBV30
j_call: TRBJ1-1
clone_size: .
d_call: TRBD1

cdr3_aa: CASSLGGQANEKLFF
cdr3_nt: TGCGCCAGCAGCTTGGGGGGACAGGCTAATGAAAAACTGTTTTTT
v_call: TRBV5-1
j_call: TRBJ1-4
clone_size: .
d_call: TRBD1

cdr3_aa: CASSYNRGEAFF
cdr3_nt: TGCGCCAGCAGCTATAACAGGGGTGAAGCTTTCTTT
v_call: TRBV4-3
j_call: TRBJ1-1
clone_size: .
d_call: TRBD1

cdr3_aa: CASSSTGGETQYF
cdr3_nt: TGTGCCAGCAGCTCAACAGGGGGAGAGACCCAGTACTTC
v_call: TRBV5-4
j_call: TRBJ2-5
clone_size: .
d_call: TRBD1

cdr3_aa: CASSPPNRAEAFF
cdr3_nt: TGTGCCAGCTCACCACCGAATCGGGCTGAAGCTTTCTTT
v_call: TRBV18
j_call: TRBJ1-1
clone_size: .
d_call: .

cdr3_aa: CASSLNIAGGDTQYF
cdr3_nt: TGTGCCAGCAGCTTGAACATAGCGGGGGGGGATACGCAGTATTTT
v_call: TRBV5-4
j_call: TRBJ2-3
clone_size: .
d_call: TRBD2

cdr3_aa: CASSPEGLNYGYTF
cdr3_nt: TGTGCCAGCAGCCCGGAGGGGTTAAACTATGGCTACACCTTC
v_call: TRBV28
j_call: TRBJ1-2
clone_size: .
d_call: .

cdr3_aa: CAISETLQGTDGYTF
cdr3_nt: TGTGCCATCAGTGAGACCCTGCAGGGGACGGATGGCTACACCTTC
v_call: TRBV10-3
j_call: TRBJ1-2
clone_size: .
d_call: .

cdr3_aa: CASSIQGDFAEAFF
cdr3_nt: TGTGCCAGCAGTATACAGGGGGATTTTGCTGAAGCTTTCTTT
v_call: TRBV27
j_call: TRBJ1-1
clone_size: .
d_call: TRBD1

cdr3_aa: CASSYEQVYGYTF
cdr3_nt: TGTGCCAGCAGTTACGAACAGGTCTATGGCTACACCTTC
v_call: TRBV6-2/TRBV6-3
j_call: TRBJ1-2
clone_size: few
d_call: .

cdr3_aa: CASSGRQGELDGYTF
cdr3_nt: TGTGCCAGCAGCGGGAGACAGGGAGAATTAGATGGCTACACCTTC
v_call: TRBV9
j_call: TRBJ1-2
clone_size: medium-sized
d_call: TRBD1

cdr3_aa: CASSLSGPPNEKLFF
cdr3_nt: TGTGCCAGCAGTCTCTCTGGGCCCCCTAATGAAAAACTGTTTTTT
v_call: TRBV6-5
j_call: TRBJ1-4
clone_size: .
d_call: .

cdr3_aa: CARRGPSSGNTIYF
cdr3_nt: TGTGCCAGGAGGGGGCCCTCCTCTGGAAACACCATATATTTT
v_call: TRBV6-4
j_call: TRBJ1-3
clone_size: once
d_call: TRBD1

cdr3_aa: CASTSLMGSEAFF
cdr3_nt: TGTGCCAGCACCTCACTTATGGGCAGTGAAGCTTTCTTT
v_call: TRBV12-3/TRBV12-4
j_call: TRBJ1-1
clone_size: .
d_call: .

cdr3_aa: CASSSGQGVNEQFF
cdr3_nt: TGCGCCAGCAGCTCGGGACAGGGGGTCAATGAGCAGTTCTTC
v_call: TRBV5-1
j_call: TRBJ2-1
clone_size: .
d_call: TRBD1